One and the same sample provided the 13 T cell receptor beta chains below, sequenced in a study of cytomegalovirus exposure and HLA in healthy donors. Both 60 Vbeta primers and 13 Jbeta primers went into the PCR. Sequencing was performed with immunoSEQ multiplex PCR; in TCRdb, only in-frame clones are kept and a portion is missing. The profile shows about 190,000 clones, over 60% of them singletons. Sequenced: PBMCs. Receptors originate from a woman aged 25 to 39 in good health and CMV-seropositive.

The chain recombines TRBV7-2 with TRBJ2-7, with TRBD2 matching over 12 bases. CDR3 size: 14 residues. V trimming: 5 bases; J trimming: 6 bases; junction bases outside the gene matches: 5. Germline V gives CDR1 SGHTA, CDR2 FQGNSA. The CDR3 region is CASSKGLAGLEQYF. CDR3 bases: TGTGCCAGCAGCAAAGGACTAGCGGGACTCGAGCAGTACTTC.

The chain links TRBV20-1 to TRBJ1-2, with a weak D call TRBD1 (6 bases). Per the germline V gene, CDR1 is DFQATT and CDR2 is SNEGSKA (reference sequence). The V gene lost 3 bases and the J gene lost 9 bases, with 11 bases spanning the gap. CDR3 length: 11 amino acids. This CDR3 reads CSARATGRYTF. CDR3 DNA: TGCAGTGCTAGGGCCACAGGGCGCTACACCTTC.

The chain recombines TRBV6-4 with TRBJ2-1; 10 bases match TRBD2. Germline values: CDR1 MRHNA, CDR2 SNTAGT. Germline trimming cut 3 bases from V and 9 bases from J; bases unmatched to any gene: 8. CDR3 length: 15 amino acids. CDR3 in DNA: TGTGCCAGCAGTGATGAAGCGGGGGGGGCCAGTGAGCAGTTCTTC. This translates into CASSDEAGGASEQFF.

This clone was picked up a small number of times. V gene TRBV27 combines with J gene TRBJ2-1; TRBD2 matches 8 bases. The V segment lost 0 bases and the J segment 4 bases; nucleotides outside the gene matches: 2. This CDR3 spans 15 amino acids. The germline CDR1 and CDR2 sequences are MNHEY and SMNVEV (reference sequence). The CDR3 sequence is CASSLSASGYNEQFF. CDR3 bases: TGTGCCAGCAGTTTATCGGCTAGCGGGTACAATGAGCAGTTCTTC.

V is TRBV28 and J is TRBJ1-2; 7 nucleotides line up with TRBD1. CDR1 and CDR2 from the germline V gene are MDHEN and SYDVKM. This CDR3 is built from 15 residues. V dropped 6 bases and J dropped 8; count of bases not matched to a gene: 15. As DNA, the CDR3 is TGTGCCAGCAGCCTCGACAGGGAACACGGAGGAGGCTACACCTTC. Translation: CASSLDREHGGGYTF.

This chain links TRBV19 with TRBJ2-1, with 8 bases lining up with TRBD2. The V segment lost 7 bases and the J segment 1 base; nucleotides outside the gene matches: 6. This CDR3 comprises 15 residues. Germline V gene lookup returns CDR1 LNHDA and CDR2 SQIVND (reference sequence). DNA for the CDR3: TGTGCCAGTACCAGACTAGCGTTGTCCTACAATGAGCAGTTCTTC. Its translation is CASTRLALSYNEQFF.

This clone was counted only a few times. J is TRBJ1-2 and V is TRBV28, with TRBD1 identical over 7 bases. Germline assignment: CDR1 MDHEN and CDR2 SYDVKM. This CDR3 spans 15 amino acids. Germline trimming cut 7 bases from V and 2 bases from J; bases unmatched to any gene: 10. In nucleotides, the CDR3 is TGTGCCAGCACCCCCACAGGGGCCCTGAACTATGGCTACACCTTC. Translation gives CASTPTGALNYGYTF.

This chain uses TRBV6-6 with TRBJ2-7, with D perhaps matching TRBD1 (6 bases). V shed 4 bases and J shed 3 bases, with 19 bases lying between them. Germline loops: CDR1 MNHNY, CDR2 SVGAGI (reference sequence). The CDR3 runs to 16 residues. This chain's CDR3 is CASSFESPGTSYEQYF. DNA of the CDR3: TGTGCCAGCAGTTTCGAATCACCCGGGACAAGCTACGAGCAGTACTTC.

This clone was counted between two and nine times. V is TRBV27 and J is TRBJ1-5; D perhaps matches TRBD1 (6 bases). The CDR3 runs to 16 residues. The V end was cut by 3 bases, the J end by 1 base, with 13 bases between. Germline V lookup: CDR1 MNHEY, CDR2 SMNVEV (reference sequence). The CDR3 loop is CASSFGGAGSNQPQHF. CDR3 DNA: TGTGCCAGCAGTTTCGGGGGGGCAGGGAGCAATCAGCCCCAGCATTTT.

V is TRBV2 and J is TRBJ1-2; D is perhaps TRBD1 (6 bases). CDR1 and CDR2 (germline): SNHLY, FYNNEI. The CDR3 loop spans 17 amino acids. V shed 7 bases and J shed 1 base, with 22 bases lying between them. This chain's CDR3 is CASNAMLFEGDNYGYTF. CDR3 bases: TGTGCCAGCAACGCCATGTTGTTCGAGGGGGATAACTATGGCTACACCTTC.

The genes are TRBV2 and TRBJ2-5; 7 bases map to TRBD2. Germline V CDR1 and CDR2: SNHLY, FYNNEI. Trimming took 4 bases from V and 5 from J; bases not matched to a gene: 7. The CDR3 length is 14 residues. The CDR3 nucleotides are TGTGCCAGCAGTGCGTTGACTAGCTCTGAGACCCAGTACTTC. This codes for CASSALTSSETQYF.

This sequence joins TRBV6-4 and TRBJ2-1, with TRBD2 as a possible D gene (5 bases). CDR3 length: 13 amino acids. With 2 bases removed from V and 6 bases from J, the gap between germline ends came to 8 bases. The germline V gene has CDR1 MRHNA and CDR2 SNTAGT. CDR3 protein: CASSDPEGNEQFF. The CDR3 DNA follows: TGTGCCAGCAGTGACCCAGAGGGCAATGAGCAGTTCTTC.

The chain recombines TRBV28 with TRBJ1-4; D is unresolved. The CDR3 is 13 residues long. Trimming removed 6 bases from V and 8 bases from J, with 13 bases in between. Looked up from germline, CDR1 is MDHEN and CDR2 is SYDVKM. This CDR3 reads CASSQTGREKLFF. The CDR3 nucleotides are TGTGCCAGCAGCCAAACCGGCAGGGAAAAACTGTTTTTT. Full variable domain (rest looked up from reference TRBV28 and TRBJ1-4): DVKVTQSSRYLVKRTGEKVFLECVQDMDHENMFWYRQDPGLGLRLIYFSYDVKMKEKGDIPEGYSVSREKKERFSLILESASTNQTSMYLCASSQTGREKLFFGSGTQLSVL.